This T cell receptor beta chain came from a study of blood T cell repertoires in COVID-19. Study-wide background: The United States, Italy and Spain were the sources of the acute and convalescent COVID-19 samples. The cDNA or gDNA used as material had been derived from T cells, B-cell-depleted T cells, or PBMCs.

Per the study methods: Estimation of nucleated cell counts relied on the amplification of reference gene primers. TCRdb's table, derived via immunoSEQ multiplex PCR, lists solely in-frame clones and lacks some. That table furnishes V, J and clone size, whereas the DNA furnished D and trimming. The sample contains fewer than 350,000 clones, approximately 86% of which appear only once. Germline V gene data show CDR1 as SGHAT and CDR2 as FQNNGV. CDR3 length: 17 amino acids. V dropped 2 bases and J dropped 4; count of bases not matched to a gene: 9. V and J are TRBV11-2 and TRBJ2-3; TRBD2 matches 10 bases. Sequencing was done on a sample of peripheral blood. This clonotype was sampled from a woman between 45 and 60 years old with active or convalescent COVID-19. The DNA for the CDR3 is TGTGCCAGCAGCTTATCTCCTAGCGGGAGTTTCGCAGATACGCAGTATTTT. Protein: CASSLSPSGSFADTQYF.